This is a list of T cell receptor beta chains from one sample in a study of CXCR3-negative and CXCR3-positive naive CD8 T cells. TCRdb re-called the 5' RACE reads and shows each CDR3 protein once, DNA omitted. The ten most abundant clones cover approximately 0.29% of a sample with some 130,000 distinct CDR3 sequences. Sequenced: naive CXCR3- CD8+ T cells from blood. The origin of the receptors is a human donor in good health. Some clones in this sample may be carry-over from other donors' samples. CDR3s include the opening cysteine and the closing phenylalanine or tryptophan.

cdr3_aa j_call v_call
CARNREGHYNEQFF TRBJ2-1 TRBV7-2
CSARARIGPSMNTEAFF TRBJ1-1 TRBV20-1
CAISLSRDEQYF TRBJ2-7 TRBV10-3
CASSQTSVGRDGQFF TRBJ2-1 TRBV11-3
CASSTPARVDTQYF TRBJ2-3 TRBV28
CASSLVANEETQYF TRBJ2-5 TRBV5-5
CASSLEVGQANTGELFF TRBJ2-2 TRBV5-1
CASSPSRGFQNTQYF TRBJ2-3 TRBV28
CRAGDISNTEAFF TRBJ1-1 TRBV29-1
CASSFGARTTDTQYF TRBJ2-3 TRBV7-2
CASSQEFSGTRVSYEQYF TRBJ2-7 TRBV11-2
CASSQSGLAGDEQYF TRBJ2-7 TRBV4-1
CASATLAGARHEQYF TRBJ2-7 TRBV21-1
CSVEEYSSSEAFF TRBJ1-1 TRBV29-1
CASSPPGSYEQYF TRBJ2-7 TRBV18
CASGWTSGSYNEQFF TRBJ2-1 TRBV5-1
CASSGYWDRGRAQETQYF TRBJ2-5 TRBV12-3/TRBV12-4